This entry lists 14 T cell receptor beta chains sequenced from one sample in a study of naive and memory T cell subsets. Amplification of ligated cDNA took four PCR rounds with SP2 and nested alpha and beta constant primers. TCRdb reprocessed the 5' RACE reads with MiXCR, giving one entry per CDR3 protein. Among around 56,000 distinct CDR3 sequences listed, 7.6% were seen once. TCR cDNA received a 3' ligated oligonucleotide that carried a UMI. These TCRs come from a female donor in good health.

This sequence joins TRBV19 and TRBJ2-7; D may be TRBD1 or TRBD2 (5 bases each). Per the germline V gene, CDR1 is LNHDA and CDR2 is SQIVND (reference sequence). The CDR3 is 15 residues long. Trimming left V 5 bases short and J 4 bases short, with 18 bases between. The CDR3 bases are TGTGCCAGTAGTCCCATCGAGGGGCTAGTATACGAGCAGTACTTC. Translated: CASSPIEGLVYEQYF.

This clonotype was seen repeatedly, ten times or more. The chain combines TRBV28 with TRBJ2-2; D not certain. There are 16 residues in the CDR3. CDR1 is MDHEN, CDR2 SYDVKM, per germline. V was clipped by 3 bases and J by 5 bases, with 16 bases between them. CDR3 in DNA: TGTGCCAGCAGTTTTCCCCCCCCGGCGTCGACCGGGGAGCTGTTTTTT. Translation gives CASSFPPPASTGELFF.

This clonotype was picked up many times. The chain uses TRBV7-2 and TRBJ1-1; D possibly corresponds to TRBD1 (6 bases). V lost 5 bases, J lost 10 bases, and 29 bases lay in between. The CDR3 runs 17 residues. Looked up from germline, CDR1 is SGHTA and CDR2 is FQGNSA. The CDR3 reads CASSPALRSGGAAVAFF. CDR3 DNA: TGTGCCAGCAGCCCGGCCCTCAGGAGCGGGGGCGCGGCTGTAGCTTTCTTT.

This clonotype has at least ten counts. CDR3 protein: CSARDRPVYQPQHF. For the CDR3, the DNA is TGCAGTGCTAGAGATCGCCCGGTGTATCAGCCCCAGCATTTT. The chain links TRBV20-1 to TRBJ1-5; unclear D gene. V was cut by 0 bases and J by 5 bases, with 11 bases left in between. The CDR3 totals 14 residues. Germline values: CDR1 DFQATT, CDR2 SNEGSKA (reference sequence).

This clonotype was detected many times. The chain uses TRBV2 and TRBJ1-6; weak D call: TRBD1 (5 bases). CDR3 length equals 15 residues. Germline V gene lookup returns CDR1 SNHLY and CDR2 FYNNEI. V lost 4 bases to trimming and J lost 9 bases, with 16 bases between them. CDR3 sequence: CASSALRTRISPLHF. DNA for the CDR3: TGTGCCAGCAGTGCTTTGCGGACAAGAATTTCACCCCTCCACTTT.

This clonotype was detected many times. The chain is built from TRBV29-1 and TRBJ1-4, with 7 bases matching TRBD1. The length of the CDR3 is 12 residues. The germline V gene encodes CDR1 SQVTM and CDR2 ANQGSEA. V was clipped by 7 bases and J by 4 bases; unmatched bases: 3. CDR3 sequence (DNA): TGCAGCGCTCGACAGGGTAATGAAAAACTGTTTTTT. Its translation is CSARQGNEKLFF. The full variable domain, with the rest looked up from reference TRBV29-1 and TRBJ1-4, is SAVISQKPSRDICQRGTSLTIQCQVDSQVTMMFWYRQQPGQSLTLIATANQGSEATYESGFVIDKFPISRPNLTFSTLTVSNMSPEDSSIYLCSARQGNEKLFFGSGTQLSVL.

This clonotype has only a few counts. The chain uses TRBV28 and TRBJ1-1, with TRBD1 as a possible D gene (6 bases). This CDR3 region has 15 residues. In germline, CDR1 is MDHEN, CDR2 SYDVKM. V shed 1 base and J shed 5 bases, with 14 bases lying between them. The CDR3 sequence: CASSLFPGGGTEAFF. The CDR3 nucleotides are TGTGCCAGCAGTTTATTTCCCGGGGGCGGAACTGAAGCTTTCTTT.

This clonotype was observed at least ten times. The gene calls are TRBV3-1 and TRBJ1-6; the D is unclear. From germline, CDR1 is LGHDT and CDR2 YNNKEL (reference sequence). V was clipped by 1 base and J by 13 bases, with 5 bases between them. The CDR3 sequence is 11 residues long. The CDR3 DNA follows: TGTGCCAGCAGCCAAGGTCTCCCCCTCCACTTT. Translating it yields CASSQGLPLHF. Using reference TRBV3-1 and TRBJ1-6 for the parts outside the CDR3, the full variable domain is DTAVSQTPKYLVTQMGNDKSIKCEQNLGHDTMYWYKQDSKKFLKIMFSYNNKELIINETVPNRFSPKSPDKAHLNLHINSLELGDSAVYFCASSQGLPLHFGNGTRLTVT.

The table lists this clonotype with a few counts. This rearrangement joins TRBV10-1 to TRBJ2-4; the D is unclear. The CDR3 is made up of 15 amino acids. V lost 7 bases, J lost 0 bases, and 13 bases lay in between. CDR1 is WNHNN, CDR2 SYGVQD, per germline (reference sequence). CDR3 in amino acids: CASIRSALAKNIQYF. For the CDR3, the DNA is TGCGCCAGCATAAGGAGCGCCTTAGCCAAAAACATTCAGTACTTC.

At least ten counts were recorded for this clonotype. The junction departs from the called germline gene at one end, perhaps through a read error. The chain links TRBV18 to TRBJ1-1; 9 bases map to TRBD1. The CDR3 runs to 15 residues. CDR1 and CDR2 (germline): KGHSH, LQKENI. CDR3 DNA sequence: TGTGCCAGCTCCCCACAGGGGGCGTCTCGGACTGAAGCTTTCTTT. This sequence encodes CASSPQGASRTEAFF.

V is TRBV14 and J is TRBJ2-7; D remains ambiguous. V lost 3 bases, J lost 3 bases, and 15 bases lay in between. The CDR3 runs 15 residues. Germline CDR1 and CDR2: SGHDN and FVKESK. CDR3 protein: CASSQQGALDYEQYF. Written as DNA, the CDR3 is TGTGCCAGCAGCCAGCAAGGTGCTCTCGACTACGAGCAGTACTTC.

The chain links TRBV5-6 to TRBJ2-3, with 10 bases identical to TRBD2. Germline values: CDR1 SGHDT, CDR2 YYEEEE. V gave up 3 bases and J gave up 1 base; unmatched junction bases: 11. This CDR3 region has 18 residues. Written as DNA, the CDR3 is TGTGCCAGCAGCTCGTTAAAGCGGGGGGGCCTCGGCACAGATACGCAGTATTTT. The encoded protein is CASSSLKRGGLGTDTQYF.

This clonotype was seen many times. The chain links TRBV4-1 to TRBJ2-5, with TRBD2 identical over 8 bases. The V gene's germline CDR1 is MGHRA and CDR2 YSYEKL. The CDR3 loop spans 14 amino acids. V was clipped by 3 bases and J by 4 bases; unmatched bases: 4. The CDR3 loop is CASSHVAGIETQYF. As DNA, the CDR3 is TGCGCCAGCAGCCACGTAGCGGGGATAGAGACCCAGTACTTC.

The rearrangement links TRBV6-5 to TRBJ2-5; D ambiguous. Germline assignment: CDR1 MNHEY and CDR2 SVGAGI. The CDR3 has 14 amino acids. V lost 3 bases and J lost 3, with 11 bases in between. The CDR3 DNA sequence: TGTGCCAGCAGTTATCCCGGGCCAAAAGAGACCCAGTACTTC. Its translation is CASSYPGPKETQYF.